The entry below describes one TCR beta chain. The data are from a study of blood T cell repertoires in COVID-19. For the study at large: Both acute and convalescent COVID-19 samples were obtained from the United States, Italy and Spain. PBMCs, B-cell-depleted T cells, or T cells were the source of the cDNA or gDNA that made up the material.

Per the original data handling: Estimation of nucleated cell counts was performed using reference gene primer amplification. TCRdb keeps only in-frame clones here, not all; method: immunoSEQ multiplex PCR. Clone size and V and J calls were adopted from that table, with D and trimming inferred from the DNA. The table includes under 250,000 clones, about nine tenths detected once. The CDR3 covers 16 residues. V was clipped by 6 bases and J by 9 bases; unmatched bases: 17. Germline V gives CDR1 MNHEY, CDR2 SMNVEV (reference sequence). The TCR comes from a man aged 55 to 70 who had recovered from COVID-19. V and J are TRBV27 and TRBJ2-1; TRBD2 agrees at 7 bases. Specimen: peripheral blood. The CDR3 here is CASRDPSSGKVGEQFF. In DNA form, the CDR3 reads TGTGCCAGCAGGGACCCCTCTAGCGGCAAGGTGGGTGAGCAGTTCTTC.